This T cell receptor (beta chain) is from a study of tumor-infiltrating lymphocytes in primary liver carcinoma. Across the study: Donors had hepatocellular carcinoma or combined HCC and intrahepatic cholangiocarcinoma. General study findings and limits: A significantly higher top-250-clone fraction was recorded for tumors than for blood (p = 0.039).

This clonotype was counted only a few times. No antigen is known for it. With a much larger clone just one base away, this may be a read error. Researchers generated TCR beta cDNA from approximately 520 ng of total RNA, relying on a constant-region primer. Modified slightly, ARM-PCR produced TCR beta libraries over three nested multiplex PCR rounds. One entry per CDR3 protein, called by TCRdb with MiXCR from the multiplex PCR reads. The table includes 20,000 to 25,000 distinct CDR3 sequences, roughly 72% detected once. Co-extraction of both nucleic acids (RNA and DNA) used about 19-33 mg of unsorted bulk tissue. Patients underwent surgical resection for primary liver carcinoma. The sample consisted of liver tumor tissue from sampling region 1. Sample subset: tumor region T1, superior pole. This TCR derives from a man in his forties with primary liver carcinoma and hepatitis B virus infection.

CDR3 in DNA: TGTGTCATCCCCCTAGATTCAGGTGGCTACACCTTC. It is translated as CVIPLDSGGYTF. J is TRBJ1-2 and V is TRBV28; D gene uncertain. CDR1 is MDHEN, CDR2 SYDVKM, per germline. The CDR3 is made up of 12 amino acids.